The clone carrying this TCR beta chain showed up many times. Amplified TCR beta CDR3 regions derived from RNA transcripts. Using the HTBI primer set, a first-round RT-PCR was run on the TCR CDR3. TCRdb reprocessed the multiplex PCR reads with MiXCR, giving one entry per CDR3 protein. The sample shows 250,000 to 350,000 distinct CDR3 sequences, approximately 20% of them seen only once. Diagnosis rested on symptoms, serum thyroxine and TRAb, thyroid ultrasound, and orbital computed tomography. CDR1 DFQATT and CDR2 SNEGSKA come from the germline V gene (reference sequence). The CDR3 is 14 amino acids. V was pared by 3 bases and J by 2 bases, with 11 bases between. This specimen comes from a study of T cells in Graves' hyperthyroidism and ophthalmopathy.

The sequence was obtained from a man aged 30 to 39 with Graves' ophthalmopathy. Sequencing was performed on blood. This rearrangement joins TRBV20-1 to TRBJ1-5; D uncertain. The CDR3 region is CSASWGVGNQPQHF. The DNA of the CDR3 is TGCAGTGCTAGCTGGGGAGTAGGCAATCAGCCCCAGCATTTT.